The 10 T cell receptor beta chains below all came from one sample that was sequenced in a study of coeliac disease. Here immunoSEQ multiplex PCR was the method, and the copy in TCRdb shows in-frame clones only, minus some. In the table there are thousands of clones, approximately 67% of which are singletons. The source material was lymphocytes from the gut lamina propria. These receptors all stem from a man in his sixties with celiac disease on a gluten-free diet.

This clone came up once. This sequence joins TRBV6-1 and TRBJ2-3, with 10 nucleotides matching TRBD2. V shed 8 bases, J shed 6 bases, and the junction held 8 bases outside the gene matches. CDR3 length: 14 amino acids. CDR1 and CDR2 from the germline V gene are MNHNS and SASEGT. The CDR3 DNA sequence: TGTGCCAGCGGGCTAGCGGGGGTCGTTGATACGCAGTATTTT. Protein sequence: CASGLAGVVDTQYF.

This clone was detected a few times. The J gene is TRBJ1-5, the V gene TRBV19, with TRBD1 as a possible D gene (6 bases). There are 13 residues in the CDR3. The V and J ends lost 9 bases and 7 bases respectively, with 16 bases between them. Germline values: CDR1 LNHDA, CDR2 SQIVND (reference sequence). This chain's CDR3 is CASGGAGDQPQHF. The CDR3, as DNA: TGTGCCAGCGGGGGGGCAGGGGACCAGCCCCAGCATTTT.

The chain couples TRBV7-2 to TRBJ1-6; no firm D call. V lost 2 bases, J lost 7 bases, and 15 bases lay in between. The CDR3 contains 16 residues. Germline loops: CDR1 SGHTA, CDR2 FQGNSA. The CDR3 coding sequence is TGTGCCAGCAGCTTAAAAGGCAGGTCTGCGAATTCACCCCTCCACTTT. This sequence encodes CASSLKGRSANSPLHF. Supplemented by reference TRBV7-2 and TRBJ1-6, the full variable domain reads GAGVSQSPSNKVTEKGKDVELRCDPISGHTALYWYRQSLGQGLEFLIYFQGNSAPDKSGLPSDRFSAERTGGSVSTLTIQRTQQEDSAVYLCASSLKGRSANSPLHFGNGTRLTVT.

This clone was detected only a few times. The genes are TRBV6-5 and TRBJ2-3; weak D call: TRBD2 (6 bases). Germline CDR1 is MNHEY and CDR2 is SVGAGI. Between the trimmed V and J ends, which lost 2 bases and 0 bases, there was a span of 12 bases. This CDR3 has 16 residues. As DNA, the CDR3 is TGTGCCAGCAGTTACGCGGAGGGCGGGAGCACAGATACGCAGTATTTT. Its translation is CASSYAEGGSTDTQYF.

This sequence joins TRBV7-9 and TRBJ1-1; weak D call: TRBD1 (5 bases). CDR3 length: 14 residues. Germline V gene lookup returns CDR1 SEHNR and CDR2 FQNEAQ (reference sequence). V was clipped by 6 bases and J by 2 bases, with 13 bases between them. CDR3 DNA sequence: TGTGCCAGCAGGGTGGGGGGGGAAAACACTGAAGCTTTCTTT. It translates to CASRVGGENTEAFF. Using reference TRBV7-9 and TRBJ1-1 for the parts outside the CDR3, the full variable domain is DTGVSQNPRHKITKRGQNVTFRCDPISEHNRLYWYRQTLGQGPEFLTYFQNEAQLEKSRLLSDRFSAERPKGSFSTLEIQRTEQGDSAMYLCASRVGGENTEAFFGQGTRLTVV.

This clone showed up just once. The CDR3 loop is CASSPGGARREKLFF. The CDR3 nucleotides are TGTGCCAGTAGCCCGGGGGGGGCCCGTCGTGAAAAACTGTTTTTT. V usage is TRBV19 and J usage is TRBJ1-4; weak D call: TRBD1 (6 bases). The CDR3 totals 15 residues. With 6 bases removed from V and 7 bases from J, the gap between germline ends came to 18 bases. Germline values: CDR1 LNHDA, CDR2 SQIVND (reference sequence).

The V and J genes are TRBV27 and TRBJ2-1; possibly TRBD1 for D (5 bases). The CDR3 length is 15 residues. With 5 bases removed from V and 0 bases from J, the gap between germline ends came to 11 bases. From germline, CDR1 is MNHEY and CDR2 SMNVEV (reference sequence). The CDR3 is CASSPTVSSYNEQFF. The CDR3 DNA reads TGTGCCAGCAGTCCGACAGTCAGCTCCTACAATGAGCAGTTCTTC.

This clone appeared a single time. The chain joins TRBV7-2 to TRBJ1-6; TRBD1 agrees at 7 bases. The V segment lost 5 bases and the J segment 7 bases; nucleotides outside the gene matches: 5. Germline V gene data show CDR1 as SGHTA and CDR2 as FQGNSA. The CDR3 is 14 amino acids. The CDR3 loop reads CASSPGTANSPLHF. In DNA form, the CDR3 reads TGTGCCAGCAGCCCCGGGACAGCAAATTCACCCCTCCACTTT.

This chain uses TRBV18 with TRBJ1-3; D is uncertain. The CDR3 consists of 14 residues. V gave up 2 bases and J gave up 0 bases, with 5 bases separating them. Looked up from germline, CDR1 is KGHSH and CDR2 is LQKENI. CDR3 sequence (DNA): TGTGCCAGCTCACCAGCGAGCTCTGGAAACACCATATATTTT. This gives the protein CASSPASSGNTIYF.

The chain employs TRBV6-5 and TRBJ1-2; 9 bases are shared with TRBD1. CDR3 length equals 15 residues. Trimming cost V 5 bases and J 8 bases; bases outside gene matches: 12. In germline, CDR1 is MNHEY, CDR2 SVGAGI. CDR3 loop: CASSNILQGARGYTF. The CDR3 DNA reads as TGTGCCAGCAGTAACATTCTACAGGGGGCGCGGGGCTACACCTTC.